The source of this T cell receptor (beta chain) is a study of T cells in Graves' hyperthyroidism and ophthalmopathy. The CDR3 is 14 amino acids. Trimming took off 5 bases at V and 5 bases at J, with 16 bases between the two ends. Germline V gene lookup returns CDR1 SGHNT and CDR2 YYREEE (reference sequence). RNA transcripts gave rise to amplified TCR beta CDR3 regions. In the first-round RT-PCR of the TCR CDR3, the HTBI primer set was used. Each CDR3 protein gets one entry after TCRdb re-called the multiplex PCR reads with MiXCR. The sample shows roughly 750,000 distinct CDR3 sequences, roughly 15% of them seen only once.

This receptor was taken from a man aged 18 to 29 with Graves' hyperthyroidism. The chain couples TRBV5-4 to TRBJ1-1; D remains unclear. Material for sequencing was blood. CDR3 sequence: CASRGGGLVTEAFF. In DNA, the CDR3 is TGTGCCAGCAGAGGCGGAGGGCTAGTAACTGAAGCTTTCTTT.